A selection of T cell receptor beta chains follows, all from one sample in a study of blood T cell repertoires in COVID-19. This table comes from immunoSEQ multiplex PCR, and its TCRdb copy is limited to in-frame clones, with some not included. The table shows about 160,000 clones, with 85% to 90% occurring only once. Material: peripheral blood. These receptors all stem from a woman in her 70s with COVID-19, enrolled during active disease. Each CDR3 is given with its conserved first and last residue. The D gene is left open where the match is weak. A row's size may be missing; if present it is once, few, many or a size class.

DNA	CDR3	size	V	J	D
TGCGCCAGCAGCTTACAGGGCCTCGTTTATGAAGCTTTCTTT	CASSLQGLVYEAFF	-	TRBV5-1	TRBJ1-1	-
TGTGCCAGTACGGTTGCGAACACCGGGGAGCTGTTTTTT	CASTVANTGELFF	-	TRBV19	TRBJ2-2	-
TGTGCCAGCAGTTTATCAGGGGGTACGTTCTATGGCTACACCTTC	CASSLSGGTFYGYTF	-	TRBV28	TRBJ1-2	TRBD1
TGCGCCAGCAGCTTAGACAGGGTTTTTGCTAATGAAAAACTGTTTTTT	CASSLDRVFANEKLFF	-	TRBV5-1	TRBJ1-4	TRBD1
TGTGCCAGCAGCCAAGGTGTAGTGAAAGGAAACACCATATATTTT	CASSQGVVKGNTIYF	-	TRBV3-1/TRBV3-2	TRBJ1-3	-
TGCGCCAGCAGCTTGTGGCGGGGCGACAATGAGCAGTTCTTC	CASSLWRGDNEQFF	-	TRBV5-1	TRBJ2-1	-
TGCAGCGTTAGGTTTGGGTCGGGTGGCTACACCTTC	CSVRFGSGGYTF	-	TRBV29-1	TRBJ1-2	-
TGTGCCAGCAGTTCCGCACCAGGGGCGATCTATGGCTACACCTTC	CASSSAPGAIYGYTF	-	TRBV28	TRBJ1-2	-
TGTGCCAGCAGTGTTTTTAGCATGCCGGGACAGGGGAGGAATGAGCAGTTCTTC	CASSVFSMPGQGRNEQFF	once	TRBV2	TRBJ2-1	TRBD1
TGTGCCAGTAGTCCGAGGGGGTTGGAGAACACTGAAGCTTTCTTT	CASSPRGLENTEAFF	-	TRBV19	TRBJ1-1	-
TGCGCCAGCAGCGGGGGCAGGAGCTCTGGAAACACCATATATTTT	CASSGGRSSGNTIYF	-	TRBV4-1	TRBJ1-3	-
TGTGCCAGCAGTTACTCGGACAGGGAGTACTTC	CASSYSDREYF	-	TRBV6-5	TRBJ2-4	TRBD1
TGTGCCTGGAACAGCGGACTAGCGGGGGGGACGACTAGCACAGATACGCAGTATTTT	CAWNSGLAGGTTSTDTQYF	-	TRBV30	TRBJ2-3	TRBD2
TGTGCCAGCTCACCTAGAGACAGAAACTACAATGAGCAGTTCTTC	CASSPRDRNYNEQFF	-	TRBV18	TRBJ2-1	-
TGTGCCAGCAGCCCAGACTCCAGATACGACACAGATACGCAGTATTTT	CASSPDSRYDTDTQYF	-	TRBV9	TRBJ2-3	-
TGTGCCACAATGGGGGGTACTGGAAACACCATATATTTT	CATMGGTGNTIYF	-	TRBV10-3	TRBJ1-3	-
TGTGCCAGCAGCTTATCAGCTAGGAGGTCCCAAGAGACCCAGTACTTC	CASSLSARRSQETQYF	-	TRBV7-9	TRBJ2-5	-
TGTGCCAGCAGCCGCGCAGGGGGCGCCTACAATGAGCAGTTCTTC	CASSRAGGAYNEQFF	-	TRBV4-2	TRBJ2-1	TRBD1
TGTGCCAGCAGCCCCCGGTGGGGCGAAAAACTGTTTTTT	CASSPRWGEKLFF	-	TRBV9	TRBJ1-4	-
TGTGCCAGCAGCTTACGACTGATAACGGGACTAGGGTACAATGAGCAGTTCTTC	CASSLRLITGLGYNEQFF	-	TRBV11-2	TRBJ2-1	TRBD2
TGTGCCAGCAGCTCTAGCGAAGAGGTCACAAACCCAAAACTGTTTTTT	CASSSSEEVTNPKLFF	-	TRBV7-8	TRBJ1-4	-
TGTGCCAGCAGCTTAGGGGGGACAGAGCAAGAGACCCAGTACTTC	CASSLGGTEQETQYF	-	TRBV7-2	TRBJ2-5	TRBD1
TGTGCCAGCTCGTACAGGGTATCCTCCTACAATGAGCAGTTCTTC	CASSYRVSSYNEQFF	-	TRBV18	TRBJ2-1	-
TGTGCCAGCAGGGGCGACAGGGTCACCTTGTTGTCCTACGAGCAGTACTTC	CASRGDRVTLLSYEQYF	-	TRBV2	TRBJ2-7	TRBD1
TGTGCCGCCTTGGACACCCAGAACACTGAAGCTTTCTTT	CAALDTQNTEAFF	-	TRBV10-3	TRBJ1-1	-
TGCGCCAGCAGCTCTCGGGACAGGGAGACCCCGAGCACCGGGGAGCTGTTTTTT	CASSSRDRETPSTGELFF	-	TRBV5-1	TRBJ2-2	TRBD1
TGTGCCAGCTCACCGGGAAGGGAGACCAATCAGCCCCAGCATTTT	CASSPGRETNQPQHF	once	TRBV18	TRBJ1-5	-
TGTGCCAGCAGTTTAACGACAGCCTCTGGAAACACCATATATTTT	CASSLTTASGNTIYF	-	TRBV28	TRBJ1-3	-
TGTGCCACCAGCAGAGGGGGGGGACAGGGCTACAATGAGCAGTTCTTC	CATSRGGGQGYNEQFF	-	TRBV15	TRBJ2-1	TRBD1
TGTGCCAGCAGCTTGGCCGGGGGATTGGAAAACACCATATATTTT	CASSLAGGLENTIYF	-	TRBV5-5	TRBJ1-3	-
TGTGCCAGCAGCTCCGGACAGAACACTGAAGCTTTCTTT	CASSSGQNTEAFF	-	TRBV7-2	TRBJ1-1	-
TGTGCCAGCAGCCCAACAACTTCGGGGTTCCAAGAGACCCAGTACTTC	CASSPTTSGFQETQYF	-	TRBV3-1/TRBV3-2	TRBJ2-5	-
TGTGCCAGCAGCTTAGGATTCGGGGACTCTGGAAACACCATATATTTT	CASSLGFGDSGNTIYF	-	TRBV7-2	TRBJ1-3	-
TGCGCCAGCAGCCCGCTAGGACAGGGCTACAATGAGCAGTTCTTC	CASSPLGQGYNEQFF	-	TRBV5-1	TRBJ2-1	TRBD1
TGTGCCAGCATCCCCCGGGGGGGGCGCTTCTACGAGCAGTACTTC	CASIPRGGRFYEQYF	-	TRBV28	TRBJ2-7	TRBD2
TGTGCCAGCTCACCAGGTGCGAGCTCCTACGAGCAGTACTTC	CASSPGASSYEQYF	-	TRBV18	TRBJ2-7	-
TGCAGCGTTGAGCGGGGGGGGACTGAAGCTTTCTTT	CSVERGGTEAFF	-	TRBV29-1	TRBJ1-1	-
TGTGCCAGCAGTTCGACAGGGCACGCACCCCTCCACTTT	CASSSTGHAPLHF	-	TRBV2	TRBJ1-6	TRBD1
TGTGCCACCAGCAGAGAGGGAGGGGTTTTTTCCAATGAGCAGTTCTTC	CATSREGGVFSNEQFF	-	TRBV15	TRBJ2-1	TRBD2
TGTGCCAGCAGTTTACAGGGTCGCACTGAAGCTTTCTTT	CASSLQGRTEAFF	-	TRBV6-5	TRBJ1-1	-
TGTGCCAGCAGCCCCCAGACAGGGGATAGTCAGCCCCAGCATTTT	CASSPQTGDSQPQHF	-	TRBV7-2	TRBJ1-5	TRBD1
TGCGCCAGCAGCCCAGGGACAGGGGACGACGAGCAGTACTTC	CASSPGTGDDEQYF	-	TRBV5-1	TRBJ2-7	TRBD1